The TCR beta chain described here comes from a study of shared clonotypes between healthy human individuals. Turning to the study itself: The study used three CD4 naive, three CD4 memory, two CD8 naive and one CD8 memory plate per donor.

About this clone itself: Its antigen is unknown.

Sequencing was performed with immunoSEQ multiplex PCR; in TCRdb, only in-frame clones are kept and a portion is missing. The sample records about 2,200,000 clones, about 93% being singletons. Naive CD8 cells lacked CD45RO, underwent positive selection for CCR7 and left out terminally differentiated effector memory CD45RA+ cells. Nashville, Tennessee was home to all donors, who were Caucasian adults. General study findings and limits: In general, naive subsets displayed greater estimated richness than memory subsets did.

This CDR3 region has 16 residues. V lost 5 bases and J 7 bases, leaving 21 bases between the germline ends. Germline CDR1 and CDR2: SGHVS and FQNEAQ. V is TRBV7-8 and J is TRBJ2-4, with D tentatively TRBD1 or TRBD2 (7 bases each). The sequence came from a young man in good health. Some clones in this sample may be carry-over from other donors' samples. What was sequenced was naive CD8+ T cells from PBMCs. The CDR3 region is CASSHPPQGGGNIQYF. In DNA form, the CDR3 reads TGTGCCAGCAGCCATCCCCCCCAGGGGGGAGGGAACATTCAGTACTTC. Drawing the rest from reference TRBV7-8 and TRBJ2-4, the complete variable domain is GAGVSQSPRYKVAKRGQDVALRCDPISGHVSLFWYQQALGQGPEFLTYFQNEAQLDKSGLPSDRFFAERPEGSVSTLKIQRTQQEDSAVYLCASSHPPQGGGNIQYFGAGTRLSVL.